This TCR beta chain was recorded in a study of blood T cells in healthy people across ages. This clonotype was seen ten or more times. Antigen: not known. Trimming left V 6 bases short and J 9 bases short, with 10 bases between. There are 11 residues in the CDR3. The V gene's germline CDR1 is MNHEY and CDR2 SVGAGI. Together with a sample-barcoded 5' primer, a J-beta primer mix was included in a second PCR lasting roughly 6 to 12 cycles. Every cDNA molecule carried a tag from a template-switch adaptor bearing 12 random nucleotides. Sequencing of every sample gave 2.5 million or more CDR3-containing paired-end reads. TCRdb ran MiXCR on the 5' RACE reads and lists one entry per CDR3 protein. The sample holds 1.5 million to 2 million distinct CDR3 sequences, 28% seen once. Findings and caveats of the study: Estimates drawn from one million T cells were deemed to understate diversity.

Extracted total RNA amounted to at least 6 micrograms for each sample. The sequencing input was blood. The V call is TRBV6-5, the J call TRBJ2-3; D unclear. This TCR derives from a woman in her thirties in good health. The CDR3 loop reads CASRGFETQYF. CDR3 DNA: TGTGCCAGCAGAGGTTTTGAGACGCAGTATTTT.